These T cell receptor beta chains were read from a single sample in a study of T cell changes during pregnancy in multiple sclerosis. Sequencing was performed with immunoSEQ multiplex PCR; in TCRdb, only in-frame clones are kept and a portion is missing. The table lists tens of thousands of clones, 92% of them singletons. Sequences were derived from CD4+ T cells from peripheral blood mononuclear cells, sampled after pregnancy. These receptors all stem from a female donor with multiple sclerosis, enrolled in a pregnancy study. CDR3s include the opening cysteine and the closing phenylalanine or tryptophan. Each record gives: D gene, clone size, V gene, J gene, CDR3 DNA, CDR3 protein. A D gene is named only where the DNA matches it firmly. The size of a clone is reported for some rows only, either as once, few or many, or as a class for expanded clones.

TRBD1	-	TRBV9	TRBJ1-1	TGTGCCAGCAGCGTAGTTCAGGGACAGGGGGAAGCTTTCTTT	CASSVVQGQGEAFF
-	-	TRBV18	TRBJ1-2	TGTGCCAGCTCACCAACCCTGGACAGCTATGGCTACACCTTC	CASSPTLDSYGYTF
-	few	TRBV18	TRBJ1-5	TGTGCCAGCTCACCACTCGGAGGGAGTAATCAGCCCCAGCATTTT	CASSPLGGSNQPQHF
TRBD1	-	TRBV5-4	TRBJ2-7	TGTGCCAGCAGTTGGAGACAGGGTAACGAGCAGTACTTC	CASSWRQGNEQYF
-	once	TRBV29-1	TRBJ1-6	TGCAGCGTTGGGGTGAGCGGGGATTCACCCCTCCACTTT	CSVGVSGDSPLHF
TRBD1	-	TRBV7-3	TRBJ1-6	TGTGCCAGCAGCCGGGACAGGGATTCACCCCTCCACTTT	CASSRDRDSPLHF
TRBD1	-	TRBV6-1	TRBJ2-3	TGTGCCAGCAGGAACTTCGGGACAGCCGATTCGCAGTATTTT	CASRNFGTADSQYF
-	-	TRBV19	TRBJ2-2	TGTGCCAGTAGTATAGATGGAGGGGGCCTCCGGGAGCTGTTTTTT	CASSIDGGGLRELFF
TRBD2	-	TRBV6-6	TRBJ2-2	TGTGCCAGCAGTGGGACTACCAACACCGGGGAGCTGTTTTTT	CASSGTTNTGELFF
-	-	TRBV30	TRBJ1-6	TGTGCCTGGAGTGTTTTGGACAGAGATAATTCACCCCTCCACTTT	CAWSVLDRDNSPLHF
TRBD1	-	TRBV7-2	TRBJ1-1	TGTGCCAGCAGCTCCCCGACAGGGAGGAACACTGAAGCTTTCTTT	CASSSPTGRNTEAFF
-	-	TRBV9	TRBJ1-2	TGTGCCAGCAGCCTCCGGGACAATGGCTACACCTTC	CASSLRDNGYTF
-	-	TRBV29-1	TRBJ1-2	TGCAGCGTTGTGGCGGGGGGGGTCGGCTACACCTTC	CSVVAGGVGYTF
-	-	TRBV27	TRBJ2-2	TGTGCCAGCAGTTTACTGACAGCGAACACCGGGGAGCTGTTTTTT	CASSLLTANTGELFF
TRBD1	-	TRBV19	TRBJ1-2	TGTGCCAGTAGTACCCCGGGACAGGGGTATGGCTACACCTTC	CASSTPGQGYGYTF
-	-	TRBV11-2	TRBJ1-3	TGTGCCAGCAGTTCAAGGGGCTCTGGAAACACCATATATTTT	CASSSRGSGNTIYF
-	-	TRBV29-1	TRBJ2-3	TGCAGCGTTGAGGCCCCCAGGTTCGGCACAGATACGCAGTATTTT	CSVEAPRFGTDTQYF
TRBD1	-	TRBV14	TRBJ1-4	TGTGCCAGCAGCCCCCGACAGGGAACTAATGAAAAACTGTTTTTT	CASSPRQGTNEKLFF
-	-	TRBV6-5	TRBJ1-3	TGTGCCACCACAGGGTCTGGAAACACCATATATTTT	CATTGSGNTIYF
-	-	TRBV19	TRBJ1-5	TGTGCCACGCGCCGCCAATGGAATCAGCCCCAGCATTTT	CATRRQWNQPQHF
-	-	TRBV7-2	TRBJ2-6	TGTGCCAGCAGCTTAGAATCGGGTGCTGGGGCCAACGTCCTGACTTTC	CASSLESGAGANVLTF
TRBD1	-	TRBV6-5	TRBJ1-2	TGTGCCAGCAGACGCGCGGACAGGGGGAGCTATGGCTACACCTTC	CASRRADRGSYGYTF
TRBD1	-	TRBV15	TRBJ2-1	TGTGCCACCAGCGGGACAGGGTGGGACAATGAGCAGTTCTTC	CATSGTGWDNEQFF
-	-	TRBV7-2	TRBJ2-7	TGTGCCAGCAGCAAGAGCTCCTACGAGCAGTACTTC	CASSKSSYEQYF
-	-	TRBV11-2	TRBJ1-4	TGTGCCAGCAGCTTTCGGGAAAAACTGTTTTTT	CASSFREKLFF
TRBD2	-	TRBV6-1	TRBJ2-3	TGTGCCAGCAGTGAATCTAGCGGGGGGGCCAGGACGCAGTATTTT	CASSESSGGARTQYF
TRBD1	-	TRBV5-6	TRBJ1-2	TGTGCCAGCAGCTTGGCACAGGGGACCTATGGCTACACCTTC	CASSLAQGTYGYTF
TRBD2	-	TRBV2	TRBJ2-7	TGTGCCAGCAGAGGGAGGGAGTCGCAGTACTTC	CASRGRESQYF
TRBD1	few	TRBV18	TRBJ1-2	TGTGCCAGCTCATCCGAACAGGGGGACTATGGCTACACCTTC	CASSSEQGDYGYTF
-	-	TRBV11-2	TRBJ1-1	TGTGCCAGCAGCCTGAGCCTGAGAGGGGAAGCTTTCTTT	CASSLSLRGEAFF
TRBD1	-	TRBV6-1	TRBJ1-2	TGTGCCAGCAGTGAAGTACTAAAGGGACAGGGAACCTATGGCTACACCTTC	CASSEVLKGQGTYGYTF
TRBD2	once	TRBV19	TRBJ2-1	TGTGCCAGTAGTATTGGGCTAGCGGGGTATTACAATGAGCAGTTCTTC	CASSIGLAGYYNEQFF
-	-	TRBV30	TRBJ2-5	TGTGCCTGGAGCGGGGGAGGGGGAGAGACCCAGTACTTC	CAWSGGGGETQYF
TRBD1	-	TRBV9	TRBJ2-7	TGTGCCAGCAGCGAGAGGGACAGGGACGAGCAGTACTTC	CASSERDRDEQYF
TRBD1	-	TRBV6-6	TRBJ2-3	TGTGCCAGCAGCTTGGGACAGCAGGGGTCAGATACGCAGTATTTT	CASSLGQQGSDTQYF